The clone carrying this T cell receptor (beta chain) was found once. The target antigen is unknown. In the authors' methods: In the immunoSEQ data, sequences were junction-only and lacked quality scores, so filtering differed. TCRdb's copy holds only in-frame clones and misses some; the assay was immunoSEQ multiplex PCR. The D gene and trimming were derived from the DNA, and the V and J assignments and clone size from that table. The data contain some 95,000 clones, 60% to 75% of them singletons. In germline, CDR1 is LGHNA, CDR2 YNFKEQ. The V segment lost 3 bases and the J segment 4 bases; nucleotides outside the gene matches: 11. This CDR3 has 16 amino acids. This record comes from a study of shared clonotypes between healthy human individuals. Study observations and caveats: Collection of samples was limited to blood; tissue repertoires likely differ. The study generally estimated greater richness for naive than memory subsets.

This clonotype was obtained from a young man in good health. The chain recombines TRBV4-2 with TRBJ2-7; 8 positions match TRBD2. The sequencing input was memory CD8+ T cells sorted from blood. The sample's subset: CD45RO+ cells pooled with CCR7-negative TemRA cells. CDR3 in amino acids: CASSQDTRGGVYEQYF. DNA for the CDR3: TGTGCCAGCAGCCAGGATACCCGGGGGGGTGTGTACGAGCAGTACTTC.